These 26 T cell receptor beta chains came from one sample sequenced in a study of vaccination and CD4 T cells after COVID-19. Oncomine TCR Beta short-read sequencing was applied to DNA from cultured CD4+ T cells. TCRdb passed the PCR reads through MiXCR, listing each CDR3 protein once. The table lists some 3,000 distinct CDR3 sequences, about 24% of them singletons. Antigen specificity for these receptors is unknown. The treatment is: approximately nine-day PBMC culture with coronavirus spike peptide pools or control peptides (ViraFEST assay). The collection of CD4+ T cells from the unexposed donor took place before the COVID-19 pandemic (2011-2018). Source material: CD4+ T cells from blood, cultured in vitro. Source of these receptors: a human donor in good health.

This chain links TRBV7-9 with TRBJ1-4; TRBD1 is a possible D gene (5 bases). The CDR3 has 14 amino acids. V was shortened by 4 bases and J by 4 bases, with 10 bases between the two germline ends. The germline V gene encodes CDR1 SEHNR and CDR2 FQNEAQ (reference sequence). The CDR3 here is CASSSRALNEKLFF. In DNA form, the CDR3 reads TGTGCCAGCAGCTCCAGGGCCCTTAATGAAAAACTGTTTTTT.

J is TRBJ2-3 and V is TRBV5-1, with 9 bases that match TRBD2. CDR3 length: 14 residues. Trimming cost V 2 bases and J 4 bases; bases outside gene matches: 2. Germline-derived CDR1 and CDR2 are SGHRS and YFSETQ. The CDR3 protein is CASSFGTSPDTQYF. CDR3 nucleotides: TGCGCCAGCAGCTTTGGGACTAGCCCAGATACGCAGTATTTT.

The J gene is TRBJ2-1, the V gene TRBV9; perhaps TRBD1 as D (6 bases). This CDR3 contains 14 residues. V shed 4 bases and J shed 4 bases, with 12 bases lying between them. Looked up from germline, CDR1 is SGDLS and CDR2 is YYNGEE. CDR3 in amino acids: CASSRSGTYNEQFF. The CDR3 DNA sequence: TGTGCCAGCAGCAGATCCGGGACATACAATGAGCAGTTCTTC.

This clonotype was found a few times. CDR3 protein: CASSEAAVGQPQHF. The CDR3 coding sequence is TGTGCCAGCAGTGAAGCAGCGGTCGGGCAGCCCCAGCATTTT. The V and J genes are TRBV2 and TRBJ1-5; D uncertain. Germline CDR1 and CDR2: SNHLY and FYNNEI. The CDR3 contains 14 residues. Trimming removed 0 bases at V and 7 bases at J, with 10 bases between.

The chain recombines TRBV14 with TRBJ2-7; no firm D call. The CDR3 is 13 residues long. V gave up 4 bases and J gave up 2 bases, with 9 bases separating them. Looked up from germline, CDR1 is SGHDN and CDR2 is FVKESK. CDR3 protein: CASSRADAYEQYF. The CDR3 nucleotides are TGTGCCAGCAGCCGTGCAGACGCCTACGAGCAGTACTTC.

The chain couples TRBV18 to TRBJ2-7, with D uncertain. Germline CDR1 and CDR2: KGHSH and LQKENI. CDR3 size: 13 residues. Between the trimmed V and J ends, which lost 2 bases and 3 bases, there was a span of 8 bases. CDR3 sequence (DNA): TGTGCCAGCTCACCAACCGTAGACTACGAGCAGTACTTC. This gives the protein CASSPTVDYEQYF.

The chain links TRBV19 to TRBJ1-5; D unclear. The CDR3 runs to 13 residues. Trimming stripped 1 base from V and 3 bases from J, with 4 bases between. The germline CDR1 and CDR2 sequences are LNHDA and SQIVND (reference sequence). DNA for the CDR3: TGTGCCAGTAGTATAGCCTCCAATCAGCCCCAGCATTTT. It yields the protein CASSIASNQPQHF.

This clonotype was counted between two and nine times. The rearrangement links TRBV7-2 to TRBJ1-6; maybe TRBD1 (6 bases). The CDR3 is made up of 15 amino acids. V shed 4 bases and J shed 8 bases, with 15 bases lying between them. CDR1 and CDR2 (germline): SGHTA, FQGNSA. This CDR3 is CASSSAGGLDSPLHF. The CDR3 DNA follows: TGTGCCAGCAGCTCGGCTGGGGGCCTGGATTCACCCCTCCACTTT. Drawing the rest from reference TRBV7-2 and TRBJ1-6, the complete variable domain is GAGVSQSPSNKVTEKGKDVELRCDPISGHTALYWYRQSLGQGLEFLIYFQGNSAPDKSGLPSDRFSAERTGGSVSTLTIQRTQQEDSAVYLCASSSAGGLDSPLHFGNGTRLTVT.

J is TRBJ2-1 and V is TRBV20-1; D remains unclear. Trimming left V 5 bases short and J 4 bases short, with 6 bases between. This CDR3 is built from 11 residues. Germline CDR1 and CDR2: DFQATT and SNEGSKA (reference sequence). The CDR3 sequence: CSAGVYNEQFF. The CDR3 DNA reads TGCAGTGCTGGGGTATACAATGAGCAGTTCTTC.

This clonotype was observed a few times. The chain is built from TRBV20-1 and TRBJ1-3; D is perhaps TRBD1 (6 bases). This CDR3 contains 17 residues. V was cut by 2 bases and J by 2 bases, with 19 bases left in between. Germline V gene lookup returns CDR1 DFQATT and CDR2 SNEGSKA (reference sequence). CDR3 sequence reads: CSARSPAGVGPGNTIYF. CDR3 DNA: TGCAGTGCTAGATCCCCGGCAGGGGTAGGGCCTGGAAACACCATATATTTT.

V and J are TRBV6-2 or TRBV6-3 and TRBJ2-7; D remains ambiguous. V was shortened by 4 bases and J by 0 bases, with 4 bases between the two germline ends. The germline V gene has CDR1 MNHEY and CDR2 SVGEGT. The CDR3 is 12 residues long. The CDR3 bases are TGTGCCAGCAGTTCCACCTCCTACGAGCAGTACTTC. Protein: CASSSTSYEQYF.

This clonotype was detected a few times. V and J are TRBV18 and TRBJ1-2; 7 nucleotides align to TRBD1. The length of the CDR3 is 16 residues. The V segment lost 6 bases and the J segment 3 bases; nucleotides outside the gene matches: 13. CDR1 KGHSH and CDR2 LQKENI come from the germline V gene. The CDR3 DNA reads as TGTGCCAGCTCCCTACCCGCATTCAGGGGGTACTATGGCTACACCTTC. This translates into CASSLPAFRGYYGYTF.

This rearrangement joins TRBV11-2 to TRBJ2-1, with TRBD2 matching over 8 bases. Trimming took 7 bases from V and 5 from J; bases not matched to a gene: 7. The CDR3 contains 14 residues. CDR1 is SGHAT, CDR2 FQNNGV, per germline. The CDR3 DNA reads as TGTGCCAGCACCCATAGCGGGGCCAACAATGAGCAGTTCTTC. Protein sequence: CASTHSGANNEQFF.

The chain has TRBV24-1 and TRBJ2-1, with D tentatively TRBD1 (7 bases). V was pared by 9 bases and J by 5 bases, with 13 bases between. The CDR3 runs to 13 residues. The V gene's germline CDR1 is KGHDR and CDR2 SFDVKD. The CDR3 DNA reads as TGTGCCACCGCGGGACAGAATAACAATGAGCAGTTCTTC. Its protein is CATAGQNNNEQFF.

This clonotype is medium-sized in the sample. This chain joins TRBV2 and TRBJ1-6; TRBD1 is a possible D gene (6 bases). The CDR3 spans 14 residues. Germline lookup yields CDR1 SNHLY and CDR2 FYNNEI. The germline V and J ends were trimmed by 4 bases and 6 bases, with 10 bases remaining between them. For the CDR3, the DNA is TGTGCCAGCAGTGCGGTCAGGGGTAATTCACCCCTCCACTTT. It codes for CASSAVRGNSPLHF.

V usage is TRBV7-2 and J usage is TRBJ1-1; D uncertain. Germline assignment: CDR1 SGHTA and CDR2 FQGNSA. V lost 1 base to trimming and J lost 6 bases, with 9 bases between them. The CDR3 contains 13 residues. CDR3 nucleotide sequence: TGTGCCAGCAGCTTAGAGTTGTATGCTGAAGCTTTCTTT. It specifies CASSLELYAEAFF. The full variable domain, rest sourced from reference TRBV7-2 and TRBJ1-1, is GAGVSQSPSNKVTEKGKDVELRCDPISGHTALYWYRQSLGQGLEFLIYFQGNSAPDKSGLPSDRFSAERTGGSVSTLTIQRTQQEDSAVYLCASSLELYAEAFFGQGTRLTVV.

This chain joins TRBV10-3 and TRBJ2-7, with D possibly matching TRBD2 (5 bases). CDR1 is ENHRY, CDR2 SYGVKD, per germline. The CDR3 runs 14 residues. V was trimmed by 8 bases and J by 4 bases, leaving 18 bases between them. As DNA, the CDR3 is TGTGCCATCCGCAAGGGCGCGGCGGGTTACGAGCAGTACTTC. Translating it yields CAIRKGAAGYEQYF.

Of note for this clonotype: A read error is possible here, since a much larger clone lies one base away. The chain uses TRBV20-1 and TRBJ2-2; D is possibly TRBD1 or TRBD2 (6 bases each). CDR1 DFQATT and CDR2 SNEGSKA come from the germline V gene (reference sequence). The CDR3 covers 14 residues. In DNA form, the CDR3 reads TGCAGCGGGGGCACGGGGGTGGAAACCGGGGAGCTGTTTTTT. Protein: CSGGTGVETGELFF.

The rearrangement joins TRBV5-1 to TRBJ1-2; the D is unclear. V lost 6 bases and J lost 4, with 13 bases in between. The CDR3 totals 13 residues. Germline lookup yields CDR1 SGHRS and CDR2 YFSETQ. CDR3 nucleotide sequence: TGCGCCAGCACCCTCGGCCAGGCCTATGGCTACACCTTC. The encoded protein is CASTLGQAYGYTF.

Written as DNA, the CDR3 is TGCAGTGCTAGAGATCCCCTGGCGGAACAAACCTACGAGCAGTACTTC. Translating gives CSARDPLAEQTYEQYF. The rearrangement links TRBV20-1 to TRBJ2-7, with D unresolved. This CDR3 is 16 amino acids long. Germline V lookup: CDR1 DFQATT, CDR2 SNEGSKA (reference sequence). V lost 0 bases and J 2 bases, leaving 17 bases between the germline ends.

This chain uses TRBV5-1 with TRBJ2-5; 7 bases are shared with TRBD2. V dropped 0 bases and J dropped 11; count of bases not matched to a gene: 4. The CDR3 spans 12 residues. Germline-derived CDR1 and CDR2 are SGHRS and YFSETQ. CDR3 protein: CASSLDGGFQYF. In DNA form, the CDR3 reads TGCGCCAGCAGCTTGGACGGGGGGTTTCAGTACTTC.

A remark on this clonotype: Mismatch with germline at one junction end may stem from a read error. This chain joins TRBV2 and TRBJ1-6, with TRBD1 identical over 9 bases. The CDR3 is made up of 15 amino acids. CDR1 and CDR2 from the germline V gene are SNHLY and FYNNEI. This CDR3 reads CASTRATGGGSSLHF. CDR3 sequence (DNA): TGTGCCAGCACTCGAGCAACAGGGGGCGGTTCATCCCTCCACTTT.

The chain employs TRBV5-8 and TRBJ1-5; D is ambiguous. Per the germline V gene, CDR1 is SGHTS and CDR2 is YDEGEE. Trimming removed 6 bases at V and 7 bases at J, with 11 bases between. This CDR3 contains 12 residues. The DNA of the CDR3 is TGTGCCAGCACAAAGGCCGCCCAGCCCCAGCATTTT. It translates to CASTKAAQPQHF.

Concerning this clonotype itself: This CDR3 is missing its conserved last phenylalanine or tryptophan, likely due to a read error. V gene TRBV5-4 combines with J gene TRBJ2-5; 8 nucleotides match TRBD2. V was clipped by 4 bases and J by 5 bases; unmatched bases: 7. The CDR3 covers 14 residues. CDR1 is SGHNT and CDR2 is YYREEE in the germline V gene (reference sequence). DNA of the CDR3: TGTGCCAGCAGCCCCCTCGGGAGGGTGGAGACCCAGTACTTA. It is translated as CASSPLGRVETQYL.

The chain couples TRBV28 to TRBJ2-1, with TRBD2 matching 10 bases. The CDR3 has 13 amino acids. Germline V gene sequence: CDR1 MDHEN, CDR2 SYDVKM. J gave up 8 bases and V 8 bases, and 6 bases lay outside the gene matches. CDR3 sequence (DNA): TGTGCCAGCTGGGCTAGCGGGAGTCATGAGCAGTTCTTC. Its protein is CASWASGSHEQFF.

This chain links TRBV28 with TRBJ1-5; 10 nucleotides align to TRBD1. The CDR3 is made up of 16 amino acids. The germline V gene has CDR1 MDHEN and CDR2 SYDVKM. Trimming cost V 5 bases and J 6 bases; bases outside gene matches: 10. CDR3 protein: CASSISTGGRGQPQHF. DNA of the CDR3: TGTGCCAGCAGTATCTCGACAGGGGGCAGGGGTCAGCCCCAGCATTTT.